The 7 T cell receptor beta chains below come from one sample, sequenced in a study of graft-versus-host responses after intestinal transplantation. No cognate antigen is known for these TCRs. This table comes from immunoSEQ multiplex PCR, and its TCRdb copy is limited to in-frame clones, with some not included. Of fewer than 150,000 clones listed, 85% to 95% are singletons. The sequencing used unstimulated CD4+ T cells sorted from spleen or lymph node cells, collected before intestinal transplant. The receptors come from a human donor who received an intestinal transplant.

The chain joins TRBV19 to TRBJ1-1; weak D call: TRBD1 (6 bases). The V and J ends lost 7 bases and 5 bases respectively, with 14 bases between them. Germline CDR1 is LNHDA and CDR2 is SQIVND (reference sequence). CDR3 length equals 13 residues. CDR3 nucleotide sequence: TGTGCCAGTAATGGAGGGAGGGGGACTGAAGCTTTCTTT. Translating it yields CASNGGRGTEAFF. Looking up the rest from reference TRBV19 and TRBJ1-1 gives the full variable domain: DGGITQSPKYLFRKEGQNVTLSCEQNLNHDAMYWYRQDPGQGLRLIYYSQIVNDFQKGDIAEGYSVSREKKESFPLTVTSAQKNPTAFYLCASNGGRGTEAFFGQGTRLTVV.

The V call is TRBV11-2, the J call TRBJ2-5; 8 bases align to TRBD1. CDR3 length equals 15 residues. CDR1 and CDR2 from the germline V gene are SGHAT and FQNNGV. V was pared by 5 bases and J by 3 bases, with 8 bases of the junction left unmatched. The CDR3 protein is CASSPGRDRKETQYF. For the CDR3, the DNA is TGTGCCAGCAGCCCCGGCCGGGACAGGAAAGAGACCCAGTACTTC.

The CDR3 DNA is TGTGCCAGCAGTGTCAATCAGCCCCAGCATTTT. This codes for CASSVNQPQHF. The chain has TRBV6-1 and TRBJ1-5; D call uncertain. Per the germline V gene, CDR1 is MNHNS and CDR2 is SASEGT. V was clipped by 4 bases and J by 3 bases, with 1 base between them. The CDR3 spans 11 residues.

The chain joins TRBV7-9 to TRBJ1-1; D gene ambiguous. Looked up from germline, CDR1 is SEHNR and CDR2 is FQNEAQ (reference sequence). Trimming shortened V by 5 bases and J by 2 bases, and 12 bases separated the two germline ends. The CDR3 has 14 amino acids. This chain's CDR3 is CASSLREENTEAFF. CDR3 DNA sequence: TGTGCCAGCAGCCTAAGGGAGGAAAACACTGAAGCTTTCTTT.

The rearrangement uses TRBV4-1 and TRBJ1-1, with TRBD1 matching over 7 bases. The CDR3 sequence is 16 residues long. The junction had 5 bases not matched to a gene; V was cut back by 1 base and J by 0 bases. Germline V gene data show CDR1 as MGHRA and CDR2 as YSYEKL. The CDR3 DNA follows: TGCGCCAGCAGCCAAGCGGGACAGATCTTGAACACTGAAGCTTTCTTT. Translating it yields CASSQAGQILNTEAFF.

This clone has just one count. V and J are TRBV5-4 and TRBJ2-2; possible D gene TRBD2, 6 bases. Trimming stripped 4 bases from V and 5 bases from J, with 9 bases between. In germline, CDR1 is SGHNT, CDR2 YYREEE (reference sequence). CDR3 size: 13 residues. CDR3 sequence (DNA): TGTGCCAGCAGCCCCGGGAGTACCGGGGAGCTGTTTTTT. Amino acids: CASSPGSTGELFF.

The chain combines TRBV10-2 with TRBJ1-1; D is ambiguous. The CDR3 runs to 11 residues. V was shortened by 7 bases and J by 5 bases, with 8 bases between the two germline ends. CDR1 is WSHSY, CDR2 SAAADI, per germline. As DNA, the CDR3 is TGCGCCAGCATCGTAGAGACTGAAGCTTTCTTT. Translation gives CASIVETEAFF.